This is a list of T cell receptor beta chains from one sample in a study of monozygotic twins with inflammatory bowel disease. From the 5' RACE reads, TCRdb lists one entry per CDR3 protein and no DNA. The table lists 300,000 to 400,000 distinct CDR3 sequences, with around 2% in the top ten. The specimen sequenced was blood. These receptors originate from a human donor with ulcerative colitis or Crohn's disease, or a healthy co-twin of an affected twin (not recorded which). Both conserved end residues are part of each CDR3. Fields, in order: J gene, V gene, CDR3 length, CDR3 protein.

TRBJ1-1	TRBV9	13	CASSPRAGQEAFF
TRBJ2-2	TRBV14	14	CASRGISRTGELFF
TRBJ1-5	TRBV6-1	15	CASSTRQHSNQPQHF
TRBJ2-3	TRBV11-2	13	CASSLLITDTQYF
TRBJ1-2	TRBV5-1	15	CASSPRQGAHYGYTF
TRBJ1-1	TRBV30	12	CAWSGRGPEAFF
TRBJ1-5	TRBV12-3/TRBV12-4	15	CASSPDRGLVQPQYF
TRBJ2-7	TRBV5-1	16	CASCLTSGQGTYEQYF
TRBJ1-3	TRBV12-3/TRBV12-4	15	CASSFGGNSGNTIYF
TRBJ2-1	TRBV29-1	13	CSVERHLLNEQFF
TRBJ1-2	TRBV3-1	14	CASSQGQGEFGYTF
TRBJ1-1	TRBV7-9	14	CASSLEKKNTEAFF
TRBJ2-7	TRBV28	16	CASSHRKFDGFNEQYF
TRBJ2-5	TRBV5-1	13	CASSRSGEETQYF
TRBJ2-5	TRBV12-3/TRBV12-4	15	CASSAEGPLLGTQYF
TRBJ2-1	TRBV19	14	CASSIGTGHNEQFF
TRBJ2-1	TRBV5-1	13	CASSLVWDNEQFF
TRBJ2-7	TRBV7-2	15	CASSLSRGVVYEQYF
TRBJ2-7	TRBV7-2	16	CASSPTQISGPYEQYF
TRBJ1-6	TRBV6-1	15	CASMDRGGYNSPLHF
TRBJ2-3	TRBV2	15	CASSEGDKNTDTQYF
TRBJ2-2	TRBV4-1	14	CASNSGTQPGELFF
TRBJ2-7	TRBV3-1	14	CASSPWQGSGEQYF
TRBJ2-1	TRBV7-2	14	CASSLSGMYNEQFF
TRBJ2-2	TRBV7-9	14	CASHGLADTGELFF
TRBJ1-5	TRBV7-8	14	CASSLGTVNQPQHF
TRBJ2-1	TRBV29-1	14	CSVLAGGSYNEQFF
TRBJ2-1	TRBV20-1	15	CSAVTRLISYNEQFF
TRBJ1-1	TRBV29-1	12	CSVEDLRPEAFF
TRBJ1-3	TRBV5-5	18	CASSLDTPRGSSGNTIYF
TRBJ1-6	TRBV25-1	14	CASSDTRVRAPLHF
TRBJ1-2	TRBV20-1	13	CSARAETGDGYTF
TRBJ2-5	TRBV6-5	12	CASGVRQETQYF
TRBJ1-2	TRBV4-1	13	CASSQTPAGGYTF
TRBJ2-1	TRBV7-2	15	CASSPKAGRELEQFF
TRBJ1-3	TRBV19	14	CASGRGGTGNTIYF
TRBJ2-3	TRBV27	15	CASSLEAVSTDTQYF
TRBJ1-1	TRBV6-2/TRBV6-3	17	CASRTQSGGRMNTEAFF
TRBJ2-7	TRBV7-9	14	CASTKRDLPYEQYF
TRBJ2-5	TRBV10-3	14	CAIRSTEGAETQYF
TRBJ2-1	TRBV7-6	18	CASTPGLRDGGLRGEQFF